Described below is a single T cell receptor beta chain sequence and its context. The sample holds one count of this clone. Its antigen target is currently unknown. Base qualities are missing; no much larger clone stands one base away. The time point label, as the study defines it: 2014-2015 season, pre-vaccination. Seasonal inactivated influenza vaccine (Fluvarix) was administered to adults, and sorted blood CD4 subsets were tracked by TCRB sequencing before and after vaccination. To be eligible, subjects had to live in the community and must not have received influenza vaccine in the previous 6 months. Subjects were excluded for influenza vaccine contraindications, substance abuse, HIV/AIDS, active malignancy, immunomodulatory medication, or active illness such as respiratory infection. At each time point, about 35 to 110 mL of blood was collected. Non-naive CD4+CXCR5+PD-1+ cells were defined as circulating Tfh and were sorted into two fractions, ICOS+CD38+ and ICOS-CD38-. Either Ficoll-Paque PLUS or SepMate separation was used to isolate PBMC. Before DNA was extracted, the cell subsets were sorted from PBMC using a BD FACS Aria.

The sample is drawn from a study of follicular helper T cells after annual influenza vaccination (dated by TCRdb to 2015 to 2018). Turning to the overall study: Blood was collected on days 0, 7 and 28 after each seasonal influenza vaccination. The 2015 samples were processed right after collection, while the 2013-2014 samples were cryopreserved. Multi-year samples were obtained from 6 or 7 subjects, with two vaccination seasons covered for a few subjects and three seasons covered for two subjects. To look at recall of cTfh clones, some subjects were tracked through successive annual vaccinations covering the 2013-2014, 2014-2015 and 2015-2016 seasons. One week after vaccination, a second recruited cohort of roughly 11 subjects (Table S1) displayed a similar ICOS+CD38+ cTfh response.

Library generation was performed with the immunoSEQ multiplex PCR assay. Adaptive Biotechnologies handled the TCRB amplification, library preparation, sequencing and preliminary bioinformatics at Survey level resolution. For TCRB sequencing, genomic DNA from the sorted cTfh populations was amplified by multiplex PCR. As for the original processing: Clonality was calculated in R as 1 minus normalized Shannon entropy, and the Gini index was calculated with the R package ineq. The overlap score was defined as the summed counts of shared sequences divided by the total counts of all sequences in both compared samples. Significance of shared clonotypes was assessed by Fisher's exact test, with a theoretical repertoire of 10^7 TCRB sequences assumed. TCRdb obtained this table from immuneACCESS and retained in-frame rearrangements with V and J assigned. These tables miss some clones; where compared with another copy, unresolved V genes account for less than half of the shortfall, and the remainder is unexplained. From that table come the V and J calls and clone size; the DNA was used to work out D and trimming. This sample has 2,700 or so clones in its table, and under 85% of those were observed once. The ten largest clones capture around 1.6% of the sample.

What the work shows at the level of the full study, not this receptor alone: Because only roughly 10-20% of the analyzed cells gave productive TCRB sequences, there was no way to sample rare clonotypes. ICOS+CD38+ cTfh clonality correlated with the frequency of that population, and its change correlated with the change in circulating plasmablast frequency. Successive annual vaccinations recalled a recurring oligoclonal ICOS+CD38+ cTfh response that included tetramer and AIM influenza-specific clonotypes. Day 7 ICOS+CD38+ clones were most often found later in ICOS-CD38- cTfh, suggesting that subset may serve as a memory reservoir.

This TCR derives from an adult who received the influenza vaccine. The sample consisted of CXCR5+ CD38- circulating T follicular helper cells from blood, taken on the day of influenza vaccination. What this sample's cell subset or site label stands for: circulating Tfh, non-naive CD4+CXCR5+PD-1+ (ICOS+CD38+ or ICOS-CD38-).

CDR3 reads: CASSSFGTPWRGYTF. The nucleotide sequence reads as follows: TGTGCCAGCAGCAGTTTCGGGACGCCCTGGAGGGGCTACACCTTC. Recombination linked TRBV7-9 to TRBJ1-2; perhaps TRBD1 is the D gene, with 5 bases matching. The germline V gene (reference sequence) specifies SEHNR as CDR1 and FQNEAQ as CDR2. V is cut by 5 bases and J by 8 bases, and the space between the germline ends is 21 bases. There are 15 amino acids in the CDR3, from cysteine to phenylalanine inclusive. The kept DNA is CDR3 alone, 45 bases in frame from the first base.